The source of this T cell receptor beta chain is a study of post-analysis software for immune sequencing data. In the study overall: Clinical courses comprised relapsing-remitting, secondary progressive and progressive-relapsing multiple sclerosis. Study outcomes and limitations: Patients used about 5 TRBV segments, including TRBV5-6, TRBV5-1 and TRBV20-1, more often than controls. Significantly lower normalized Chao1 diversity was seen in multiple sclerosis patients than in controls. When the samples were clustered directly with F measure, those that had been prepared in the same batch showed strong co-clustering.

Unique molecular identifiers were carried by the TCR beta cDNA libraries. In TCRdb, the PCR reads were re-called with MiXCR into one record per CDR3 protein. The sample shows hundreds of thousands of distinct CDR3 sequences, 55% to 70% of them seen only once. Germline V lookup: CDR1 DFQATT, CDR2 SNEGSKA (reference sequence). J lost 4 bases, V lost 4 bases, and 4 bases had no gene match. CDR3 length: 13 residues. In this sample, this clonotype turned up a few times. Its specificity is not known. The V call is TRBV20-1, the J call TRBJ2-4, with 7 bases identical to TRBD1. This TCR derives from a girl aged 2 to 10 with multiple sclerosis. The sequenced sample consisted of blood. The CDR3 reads CSANGQEKNIQYF. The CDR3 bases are TGCAGTGCTAATGGACAGGAGAAAAACATTCAGTACTTC.